This T cell receptor (beta chain) was sequenced in a study of blood T cell repertoires in COVID-19. At the level of the study: T cells, B-cell-depleted T cells, or PBMCs supplied cDNA or gDNA.

This CDR3 comprises 16 residues. V lost 3 bases, J lost 5 bases, and 16 bases lay in between. Germline-derived CDR1 and CDR2 are LGHDT and YNNKEL (reference sequence). Assay used: immunoSEQ multiplex PCR; TCRdb lists only in-frame clones, some missing. Of nearly 300,000 clones in the sample, about 91% were seen once. This chain connects TRBV3-1 (or the pseudogene TRBV3-2) to TRBJ2-2; weak D call: TRBD1 (5 bases). The clonotype was recovered from a woman aged 25 to 45 who had recovered from COVID-19. Sequencing was carried out using peripheral blood. The CDR3 region is CASSQDLRGFTGELFF. Written as DNA, the CDR3 is TGTGCCAGCAGCCAGGACCTAAGGGGTTTTACCGGGGAGCTGTTTTTT.